These T cell receptor beta chains were read from a single sample in a study of blood T cell repertoires in COVID-19. Measured with immunoSEQ multiplex PCR; TCRdb has only the in-frame clones, and not every one. The profile shows fewer than 300,000 clones, approximately 78% of them singletons. The sequenced material came from PBMCs or T cells enriched from blood (not recorded which). The receptor source for this set is a man aged 40-50 years who had been exposed to COVID-19. The conserved cysteine and the conserved F or W are not part of the CDR3 here. D genes are given only for firm matches. Size values are once, few and many counts, or a class for expanded clones, and some rows have none.

j_gene: TRBJ2-7
v_gene: TRBV3-1/TRBV3-2
abundance: .
d_gene: TRBD2
CDR3aa: ASSQGLAGYPNEQY

j_gene: TRBJ2-2
v_gene: TRBV15
abundance: once
d_gene: TRBD2
CDR3aa: ATRLDLGLVIGATGGELF

j_gene: TRBJ2-2
v_gene: TRBV7-8
abundance: .
d_gene: .
CDR3aa: ASSLAHGGRITGELF

j_gene: TRBJ1-1
v_gene: TRBV10-2
abundance: .
d_gene: TRBD1
CDR3aa: ASQPGQGPPAEAF

j_gene: TRBJ2-3
v_gene: TRBV19
abundance: few
d_gene: .
CDR3aa: ASTGTSSTDTQY

j_gene: TRBJ2-2
v_gene: TRBV11-1
abundance: .
d_gene: .
CDR3aa: ASTRVGGELF

j_gene: TRBJ2-1
v_gene: TRBV19
abundance: few
d_gene: TRBD2
CDR3aa: ASRVAGRNEQF

j_gene: TRBJ2-7
v_gene: TRBV19
abundance: .
d_gene: .
CDR3aa: ASSIGRKGEPPYEQY

j_gene: TRBJ1-1
v_gene: TRBV6-4
abundance: .
d_gene: .
CDR3aa: ASSDSFGTEAF

j_gene: TRBJ1-2
v_gene: TRBV18
abundance: .
d_gene: .
CDR3aa: ASSPFDQAFDGYT

j_gene: TRBJ2-1
v_gene: TRBV15
abundance: .
d_gene: TRBD2
CDR3aa: ATSRDSPGGSSYNEQF

j_gene: TRBJ2-3
v_gene: TRBV9
abundance: .
d_gene: .
CDR3aa: ASSHPAGSDTQY

j_gene: TRBJ2-1
v_gene: TRBV12-5
abundance: once
d_gene: TRBD1
CDR3aa: ASGSPDRGDVNEQF